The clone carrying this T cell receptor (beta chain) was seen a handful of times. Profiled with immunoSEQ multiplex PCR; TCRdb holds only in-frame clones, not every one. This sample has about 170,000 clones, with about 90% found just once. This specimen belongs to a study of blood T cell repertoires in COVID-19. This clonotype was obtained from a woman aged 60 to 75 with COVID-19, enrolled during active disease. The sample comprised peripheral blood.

Here the CDR3 reads CASSLFAGGYEQYF. For the CDR3, the DNA is TGTGCCAGCAGCTTATTTGCGGGAGGCTACGAGCAGTACTTC. The J gene is TRBJ2-7, the V gene TRBV11-2, with 8 bases lining up with TRBD2. The junction had 3 bases not matched to a gene; V was cut back by 2 bases and J by 3 bases. The CDR3 spans 14 residues. The germline gives CDR1 SGHAT, CDR2 FQNNGV.